This T cell receptor beta chain was obtained from a study of shared clonotypes between healthy human individuals. About the study: Per donor, three plates held CD4 naive cells, three held CD4 memory, two held CD8 naive and one held CD8 memory. Study observations and caveats: An anticipated effect of sequencing depth on clonotype sharing among donors was recognized. Sorted-subset samples were not fully sequenced, rarefaction indicated.

V lost 4 bases to trimming and J lost 5 bases; unmatched junction nucleotides: 4. Germline V gives CDR1 MNHNS, CDR2 SASEGT. The CDR3 spans 14 residues. Turning to this clone: The target antigen is unknown.

Profiled with immunoSEQ multiplex PCR; TCRdb holds only in-frame clones, not every one. The sample contains roughly 1,000,000 clones, around three quarters of which appear only once. The receptor was derived from a man between 18 and 35 years old in good health. Some clones in this sample may be carry-over from other donors' samples. J is TRBJ1-1 and V is TRBV6-1, with 10 bases lining up with TRBD1. The material sequenced was memory CD4+ T cells from PBMCs. Described subset: CD45RA-negative fraction. CDR3 in amino acids: CASSGPGQGTEAFF. DNA for the CDR3: TGTGCCAGCAGTGGGCCGGGACAGGGGACTGAAGCTTTCTTT.